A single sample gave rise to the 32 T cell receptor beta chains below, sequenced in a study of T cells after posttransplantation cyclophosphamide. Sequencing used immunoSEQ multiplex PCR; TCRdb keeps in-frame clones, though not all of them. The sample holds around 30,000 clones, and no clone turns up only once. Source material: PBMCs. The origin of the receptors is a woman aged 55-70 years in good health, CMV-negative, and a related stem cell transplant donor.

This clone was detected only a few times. The CDR3 reads CASSLSRGTVGLNTEAFF. The CDR3 nucleotides are TGTGCCAGCAGCTTATCGCGGGGCACAGTTGGGTTGAACACTGAAGCTTTCTTT. The rearrangement joins TRBV7-2 to TRBJ1-1; TRBD1 is a possible D gene (5 bases). The V gene lost 2 bases and the J gene lost 0 bases, with 19 bases spanning the gap. The CDR3 spans 18 residues. The germline CDR1 and CDR2 sequences are SGHTA and FQGNSA.

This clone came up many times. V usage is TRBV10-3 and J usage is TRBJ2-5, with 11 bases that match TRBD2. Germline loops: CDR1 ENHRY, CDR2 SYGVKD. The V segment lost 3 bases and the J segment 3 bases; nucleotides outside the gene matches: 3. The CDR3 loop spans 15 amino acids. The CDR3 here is CAISDSTSGKETQYF. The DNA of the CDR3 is TGTGCCATCAGTGATTCGACTAGCGGGAAAGAGACCCAGTACTTC.

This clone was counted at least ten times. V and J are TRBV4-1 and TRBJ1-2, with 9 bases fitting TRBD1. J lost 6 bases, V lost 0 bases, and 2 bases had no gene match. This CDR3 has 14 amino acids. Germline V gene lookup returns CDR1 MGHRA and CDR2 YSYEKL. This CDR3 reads CASSQERTGDGYTF. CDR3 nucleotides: TGCGCCAGCAGCCAAGAGAGGACAGGGGATGGCTACACCTTC.

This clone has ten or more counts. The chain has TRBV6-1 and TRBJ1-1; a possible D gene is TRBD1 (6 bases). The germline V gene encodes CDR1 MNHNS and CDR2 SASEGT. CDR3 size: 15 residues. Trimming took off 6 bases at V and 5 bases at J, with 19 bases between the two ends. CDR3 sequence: CASRRTAESSTEAFF. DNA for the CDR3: TGTGCCAGCAGAAGGACAGCCGAGAGTTCAACTGAAGCTTTCTTT.

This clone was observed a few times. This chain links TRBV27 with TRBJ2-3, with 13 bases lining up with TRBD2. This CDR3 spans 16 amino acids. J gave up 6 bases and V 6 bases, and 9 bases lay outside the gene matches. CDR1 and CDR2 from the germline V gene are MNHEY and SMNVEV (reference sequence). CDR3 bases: TGTGCCAGCAGCCCTCCCGGGACTAGCGGGGAGGATACGCAGTATTTT. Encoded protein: CASSPPGTSGEDTQYF.

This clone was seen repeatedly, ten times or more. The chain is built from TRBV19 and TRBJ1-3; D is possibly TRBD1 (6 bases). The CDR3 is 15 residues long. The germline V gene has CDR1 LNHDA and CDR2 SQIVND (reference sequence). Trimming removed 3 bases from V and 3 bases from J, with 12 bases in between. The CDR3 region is CASSIHRVVGNTIYF. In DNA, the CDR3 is TGTGCCAGTAGTATCCACAGGGTGGTTGGAAACACCATATATTTT. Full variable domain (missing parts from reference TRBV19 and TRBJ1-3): DGGITQSPKYLFRKEGQNVTLSCEQNLNHDAMYWYRQDPGQGLRLIYYSQIVNDFQKGDIAEGYSVSREKKESFPLTVTSAQKNPTAFYLCASSIHRVVGNTIYFGEGSWLTVV.

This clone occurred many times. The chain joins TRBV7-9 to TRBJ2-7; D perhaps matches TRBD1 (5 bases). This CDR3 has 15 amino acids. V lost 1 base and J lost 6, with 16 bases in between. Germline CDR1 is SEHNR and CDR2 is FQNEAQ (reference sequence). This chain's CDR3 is CASSLGTRALGEQYF. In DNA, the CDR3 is TGTGCCAGCAGCTTAGGAACCAGGGCCTTAGGCGAGCAGTACTTC.

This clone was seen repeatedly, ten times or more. The CDR3 sequence is CASSLRYGANEQFF. The CDR3 DNA follows: TGTGCCAGCAGTTTACGCTATGGGGCCAATGAGCAGTTCTTC. J is TRBJ2-1 and V is TRBV27; D might be TRBD1 (5 bases). This CDR3 has 14 residues. V was shortened by 2 bases and J by 6 bases, with 11 bases between the two germline ends. CDR1 is MNHEY, CDR2 SMNVEV, per germline (reference sequence).

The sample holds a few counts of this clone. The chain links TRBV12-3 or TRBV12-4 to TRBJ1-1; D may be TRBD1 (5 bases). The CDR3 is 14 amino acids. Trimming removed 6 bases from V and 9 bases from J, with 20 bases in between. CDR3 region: CASSIQSGAVKAFF. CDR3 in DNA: TGTGCCAGCAGCATTCAATCTGGGGCAGTCAAAGCTTTCTTT.

The CDR3 sequence is CASSLAGYQKTQYF. As DNA, the CDR3 is TGTGCCAGCAGTTTAGCGGGATATCAAAAGACCCAGTACTTC. The chain uses TRBV28 and TRBJ2-5, with a weak D call TRBD2 (6 bases). Germline V gene lookup returns CDR1 MDHEN and CDR2 SYDVKM. CDR3 length: 14 amino acids. The germline V and J ends were trimmed by 2 bases and 6 bases, with 13 bases remaining between them.

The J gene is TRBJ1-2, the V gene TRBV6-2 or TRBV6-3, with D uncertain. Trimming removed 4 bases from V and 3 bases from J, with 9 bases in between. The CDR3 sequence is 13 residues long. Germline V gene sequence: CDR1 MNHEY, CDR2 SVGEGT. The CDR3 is CASSFDTDYGYTF. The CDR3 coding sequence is TGTGCCAGCAGTTTCGATACGGACTATGGCTACACCTTC.

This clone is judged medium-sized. In DNA form, the CDR3 reads TGCGCCAGCAGCGCGAGTAGGGGACTGGATGAAAAACTGTTTTTT. Translating it yields CASSASRGLDEKLFF. This sequence joins TRBV4-3 and TRBJ1-4; D perhaps matches TRBD1 (5 bases). Trimming took 5 bases from V and 6 from J, leaving 16 bases between them. This CDR3 contains 15 residues. In germline, CDR1 is LGHNA, CDR2 YSLEER.

The DNA of the CDR3 is TGTGCCAGCAGAGGATGGGGACAGGGGGTCACCCGGCCGCTCCATAATTCACCCCTCCACTTT. The encoded protein is CASRGWGQGVTRPLHNSPLHF. The chain joins TRBV2 to TRBJ1-6; 11 nucleotides align to TRBD1. The V segment lost 6 bases and the J segment 5 bases; nucleotides outside the gene matches: 21. This CDR3 comprises 21 residues. CDR1 SNHLY and CDR2 FYNNEI come from the germline V gene.

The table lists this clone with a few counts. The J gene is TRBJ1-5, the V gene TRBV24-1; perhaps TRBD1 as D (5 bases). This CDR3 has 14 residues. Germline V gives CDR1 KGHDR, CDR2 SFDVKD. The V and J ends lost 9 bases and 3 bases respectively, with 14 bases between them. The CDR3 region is CATWGGDDNQPQHF. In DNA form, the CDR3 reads TGTGCCACCTGGGGCGGGGACGACAATCAGCCCCAGCATTTT.

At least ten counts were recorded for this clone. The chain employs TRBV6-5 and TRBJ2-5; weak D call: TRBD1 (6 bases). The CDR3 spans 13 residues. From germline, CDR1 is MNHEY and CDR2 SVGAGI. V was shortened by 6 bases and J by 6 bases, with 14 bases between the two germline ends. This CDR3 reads CASRRTGKQTQYF. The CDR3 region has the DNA TGTGCCAGCAGACGCACAGGGAAACAGACCCAGTACTTC.

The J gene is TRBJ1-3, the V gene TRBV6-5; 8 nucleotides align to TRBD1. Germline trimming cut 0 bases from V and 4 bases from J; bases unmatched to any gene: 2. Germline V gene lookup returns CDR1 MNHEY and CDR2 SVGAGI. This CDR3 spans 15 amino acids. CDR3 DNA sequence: TGTGCCAGCAGTTACTCAAGACAGGGGGGAAACACCATATATTTT. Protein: CASSYSRQGGNTIYF.

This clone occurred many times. The CDR3 loop reads CASSELENTEAFF. Here the CDR3 DNA reads TGTGCCAGCAGTGAACTAGAGAACACTGAAGCTTTCTTT. The J gene is TRBJ1-1, the V gene TRBV2; no clear D gene. The CDR3 has 13 residues. Per the germline V gene, CDR1 is SNHLY and CDR2 is FYNNEI. V lost 2 bases and J 1 base, leaving 5 bases between the germline ends. Using reference TRBV2 and TRBJ1-1 for the parts outside the CDR3, the full variable domain is EPEVTQTPSHQVTQMGQEVILRCVPISNHLYFYWYRQILGQKVEFLVSFYNNEISEKSEIFDDQFSVERPDGSNFTLKIRSTKLEDSAMYFCASSELENTEAFFGQGTRLTVV.

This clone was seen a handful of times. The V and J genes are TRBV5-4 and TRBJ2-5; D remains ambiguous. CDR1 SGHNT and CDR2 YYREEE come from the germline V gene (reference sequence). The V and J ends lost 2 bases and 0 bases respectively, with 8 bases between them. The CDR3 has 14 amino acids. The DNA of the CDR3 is TGTGCCAGCAGCTTTGAACTAAACCAAGAGACCCAGTACTTC. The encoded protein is CASSFELNQETQYF.

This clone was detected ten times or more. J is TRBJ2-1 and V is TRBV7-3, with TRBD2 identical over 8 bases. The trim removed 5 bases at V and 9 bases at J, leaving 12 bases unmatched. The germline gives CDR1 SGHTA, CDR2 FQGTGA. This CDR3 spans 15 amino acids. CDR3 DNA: TGTGCCAGCAGCCTCCAGCGGGGGAAAGAAGCTGAGCAGTTCTTC. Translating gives CASSLQRGKEAEQFF.

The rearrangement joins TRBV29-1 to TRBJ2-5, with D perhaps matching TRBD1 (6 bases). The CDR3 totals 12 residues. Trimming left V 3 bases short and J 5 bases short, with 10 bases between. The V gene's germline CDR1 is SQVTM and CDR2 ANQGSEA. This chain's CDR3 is CSVEQGTETQYF. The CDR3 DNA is TGCAGCGTTGAGCAGGGGACGGAGACCCAGTACTTC.

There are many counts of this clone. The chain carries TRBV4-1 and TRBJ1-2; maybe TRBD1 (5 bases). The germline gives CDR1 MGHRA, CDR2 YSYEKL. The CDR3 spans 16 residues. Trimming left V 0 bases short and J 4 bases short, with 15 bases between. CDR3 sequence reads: CASSQDRKVGGYGYTF. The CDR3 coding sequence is TGCGCCAGCAGCCAAGATCGCAAAGTCGGGGGCTATGGCTACACCTTC.

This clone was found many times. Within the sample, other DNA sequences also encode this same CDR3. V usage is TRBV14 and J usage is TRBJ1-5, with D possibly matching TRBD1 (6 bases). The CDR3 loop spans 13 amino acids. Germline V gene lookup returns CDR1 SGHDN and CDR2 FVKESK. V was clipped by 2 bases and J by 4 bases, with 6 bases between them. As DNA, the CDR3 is TGTGCCAGCAGCCAAACAGGGAATCAGCCCCAGCATTTT. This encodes CASSQTGNQPQHF.

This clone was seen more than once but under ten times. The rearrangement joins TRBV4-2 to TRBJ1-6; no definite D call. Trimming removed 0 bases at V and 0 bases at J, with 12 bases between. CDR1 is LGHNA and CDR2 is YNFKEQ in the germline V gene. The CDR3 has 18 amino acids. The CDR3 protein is CASSQDIVDSSYNSPLHF. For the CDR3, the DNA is TGTGCCAGCAGCCAAGATATCGTCGACTCCTCCTATAATTCACCCCTCCACTTT.

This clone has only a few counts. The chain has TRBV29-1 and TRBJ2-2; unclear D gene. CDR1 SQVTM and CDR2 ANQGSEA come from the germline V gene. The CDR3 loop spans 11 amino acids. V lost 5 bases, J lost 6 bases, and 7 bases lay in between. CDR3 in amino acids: CSVQRPGELFF. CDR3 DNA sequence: TGCAGCGTTCAAAGGCCCGGGGAGCTGTTTTTT.

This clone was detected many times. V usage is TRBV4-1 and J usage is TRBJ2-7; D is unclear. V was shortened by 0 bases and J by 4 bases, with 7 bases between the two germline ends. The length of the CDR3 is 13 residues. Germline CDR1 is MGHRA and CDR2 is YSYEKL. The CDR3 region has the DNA TGCGCCAGCAGCCAAGATGTATTGTACGAGCAGTACTTC. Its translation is CASSQDVLYEQYF.

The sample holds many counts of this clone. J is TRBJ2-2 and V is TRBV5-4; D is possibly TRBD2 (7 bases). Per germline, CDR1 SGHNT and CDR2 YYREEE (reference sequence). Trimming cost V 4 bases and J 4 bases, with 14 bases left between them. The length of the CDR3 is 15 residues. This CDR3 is CASSTRGGGTGELFF. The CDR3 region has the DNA TGTGCCAGCAGCACCCGGGGAGGGGGCACCGGGGAGCTGTTTTTT.

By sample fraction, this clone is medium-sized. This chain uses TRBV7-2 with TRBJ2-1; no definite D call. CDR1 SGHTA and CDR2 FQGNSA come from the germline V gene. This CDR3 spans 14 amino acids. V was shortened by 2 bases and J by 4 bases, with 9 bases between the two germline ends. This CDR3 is CASSLYANYNEQFF. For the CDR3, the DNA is TGTGCCAGCAGCTTATACGCGAATTACAATGAGCAGTTCTTC.

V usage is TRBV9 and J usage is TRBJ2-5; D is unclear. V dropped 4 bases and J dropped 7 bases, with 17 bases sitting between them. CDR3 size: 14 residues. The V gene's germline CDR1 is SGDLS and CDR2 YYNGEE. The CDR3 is CASSKAMGSGTQYF. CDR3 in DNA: TGTGCCAGCAGCAAGGCCATGGGCAGTGGGACCCAGTACTTC.

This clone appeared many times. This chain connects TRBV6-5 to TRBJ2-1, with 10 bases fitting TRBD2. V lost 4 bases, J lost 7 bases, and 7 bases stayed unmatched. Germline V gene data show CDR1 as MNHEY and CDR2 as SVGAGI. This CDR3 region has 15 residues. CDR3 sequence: CASSSSGGALNEQFF. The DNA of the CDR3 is TGTGCCAGCAGTTCAAGCGGGGGGGCGTTGAATGAGCAGTTCTTC.

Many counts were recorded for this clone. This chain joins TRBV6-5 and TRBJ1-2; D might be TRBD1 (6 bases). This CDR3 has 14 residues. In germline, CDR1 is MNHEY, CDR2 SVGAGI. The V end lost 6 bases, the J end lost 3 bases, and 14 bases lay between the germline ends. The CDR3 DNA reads TGTGCCAGCAGGGACTTAGGACAGTACTATGGCTACACCTTC. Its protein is CASRDLGQYYGYTF.

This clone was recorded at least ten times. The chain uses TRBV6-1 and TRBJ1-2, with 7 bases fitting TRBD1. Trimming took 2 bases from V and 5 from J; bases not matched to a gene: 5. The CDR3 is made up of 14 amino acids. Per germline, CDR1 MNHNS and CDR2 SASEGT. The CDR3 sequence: CASSEISGQYGYTF. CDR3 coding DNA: TGTGCCAGCAGTGAAATCTCGGGACAGTATGGCTACACCTTC.

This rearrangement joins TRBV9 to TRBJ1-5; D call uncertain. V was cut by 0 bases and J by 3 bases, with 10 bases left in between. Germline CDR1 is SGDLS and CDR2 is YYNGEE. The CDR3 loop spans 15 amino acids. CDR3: CASSVGYSNNQPQHF. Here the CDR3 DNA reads TGTGCCAGCAGCGTAGGTTACTCCAACAATCAGCCCCAGCATTTT. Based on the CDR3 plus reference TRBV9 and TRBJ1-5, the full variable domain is DSGVTQTPKHLITATGQRVTLRCSPRSGDLSVYWYQQSLDQGLQFLIQYYNGEERAKGNILERFSAQQFPDLHSELNLSSLELGDSALYFCASSVGYSNNQPQHFGDGTRLSIL.